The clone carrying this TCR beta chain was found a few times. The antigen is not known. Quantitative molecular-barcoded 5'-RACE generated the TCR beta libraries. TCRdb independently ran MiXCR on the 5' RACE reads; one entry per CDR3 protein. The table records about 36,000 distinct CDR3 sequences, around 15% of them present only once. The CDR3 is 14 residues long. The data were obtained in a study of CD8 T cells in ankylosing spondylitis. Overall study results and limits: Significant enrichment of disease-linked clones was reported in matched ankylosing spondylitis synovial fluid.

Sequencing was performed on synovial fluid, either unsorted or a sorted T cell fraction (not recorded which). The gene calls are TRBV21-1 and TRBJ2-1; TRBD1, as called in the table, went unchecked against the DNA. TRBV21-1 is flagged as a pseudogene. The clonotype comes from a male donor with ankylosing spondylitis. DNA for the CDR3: TGTGCCAGCAACCCCAGGGGAGGTAGCAATGAGCAGTTCTTC. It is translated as CASNPRGGSNEQFF.